Below, 3 T cell receptor beta chains from the same sample are listed, as sequenced in a study. TCRdb fed the RT-PCR reads into MiXCR, producing one record per CDR3 protein. The sample includes more than 600,000 distinct CDR3 sequences, over 12% of them seen just once. Sequencing was carried out using memory CD4+ T cells from blood. Source of these receptors: a female donor in good health, serving as a healthy control.

This clonotype occurred many times. The chain carries TRBV5-1 and TRBJ2-5; either TRBD1 or TRBD2 may fit D (5 bases each). The V end was cut by 0 bases, the J end by 2 bases, with 11 bases between. CDR3 length: 15 amino acids. Per germline, CDR1 SGHRS and CDR2 YFSETQ. The CDR3 nucleotides read TGCGCCAGCAGCTTGGGTGGGGGTCGTCAAGAGACCCAGTACTTC. It codes for CASSLGGGRQETQYF.

The genes are TRBV10-1 and TRBJ2-7, with D possibly being TRBD1 (6 bases). The V gene's germline CDR1 is WNHNN and CDR2 SYGVQD (reference sequence). CDR3 size: 13 residues. Between the trimmed V and J ends, which lost 5 bases and 5 bases, there was a span of 13 bases. The CDR3 loop is CASSSDSLDEQYF. The CDR3 DNA follows: TGCGCCAGCAGTTCGGACAGTCTCGACGAGCAGTACTTC.

This clonotype turned up a few times. This chain uses TRBV6-2 or TRBV6-3 with TRBJ1-5; 7 bases map to TRBD1. Germline trimming cut 3 bases from V and 7 bases from J; bases unmatched to any gene: 3. This CDR3 comprises 13 residues. Germline V gene lookup returns CDR1 MNHEY and CDR2 SVGEGT. CDR3 amino acids: CASSYWTGQPQHF. CDR3 bases: TGTGCCAGCAGTTATTGGACAGGACAGCCCCAGCATTTT.